This T cell receptor beta chain stems from a study of neoadjuvant anti-PD-1 for oral cavity cancer. Regarding the study as a whole: Pretreatment Treg/Th17 ratio correlated inversely with post-treatment tumor clonality.

The patients had HPV-negative, locally advanced oral cavity squamous cell carcinoma. PBMCs were not maintained or expanded in culture before analysis. TCRdb's copy holds only in-frame clones and misses some; the assay was immunoSEQ multiplex PCR. Among over 6,500 clones listed, approximately 80% were seen once. Remarks on this clone: Its specificity is unknown.

The material sequenced was PBMCs, taken before nivolumab (anti-PD-1) treatment. The sequence was collected from a person aged 35 to 85 with oral cavity squamous cell carcinoma.

In DNA form, the CDR3 reads TGTGCCACCAGCAGAGGAGGCTCCGGCCACGAAGAGACCCAGTACTTC. Translating it yields CATSRGGSGHEETQYF. The chain links TRBV15 to TRBJ2-5, with unresolved D. CDR3 size: 16 residues. Germline V gene lookup returns CDR1 LNHNV and CDR2 YYDKDF (reference sequence). With 1 base removed from V and 3 bases from J, the gap between germline ends came to 15 bases.